This TCR beta chain was recovered during a study of regulatory T cells in long-lasting Graves disease. Study at large: Over 5 years on antithyroid drugs plus positive TSH receptor antibodies marked Graves' disease as persistent.

The CDR3 spans 16 residues. The V and J ends lost 0 bases and 5 bases respectively, with 15 bases between them. The germline gives CDR1 SGDLS, CDR2 YYNGEE. Both iRepertoire HTBI primers and Arm-PCR of CDR3 regions were used to build the TCR beta libraries. From the multiplex PCR reads, TCRdb called clonotypes with MiXCR, one entry per CDR3 protein. The table lists a few hundred thousand distinct CDR3 sequences, less than 30% of them singletons. On this clonotype: The antigen remains undetermined.

Study-level results: Compared with new cases, persistent Graves' patients showed reduced TCR diversity.

Time point reported: persistent/refractory GD, antithyroid drugs over 5 years with positive TRAb. The authors made the TCR library using RNA they extracted from PBMCs. The chain is built from TRBV9 and TRBJ2-1; a weak D match, TRBD2 (6 bases). The sequences come from peripheral blood mononuclear cells (PBMCs), collected when the disease was refractory, from a patient treated with antithyroid drugs. This TCR came from a woman aged 35 to 49 with Graves disease. The CDR3 protein is CASSVEGTQTDNEQFF. CDR3 DNA sequence: TGTGCCAGCAGCGTAGAGGGGACTCAAACGGACAATGAGCAGTTCTTC.